This T cell receptor (beta chain) was captured by sequencing in a study of blood T cell repertoires in COVID-19. The germline V gene encodes CDR1 KGHSH and CDR2 LQKENI. CDR3 length: 15 residues. Trimming removed 0 bases from V and 3 bases from J, with 11 bases in between. Original data processing: Reference gene primer amplification yielded estimated nucleated cell counts. Here immunoSEQ multiplex PCR was the method, and the copy in TCRdb shows in-frame clones only, minus some. That table supplies the V and J calls and clone size; D and trimming were determined from the DNA. Of around 190,000 clones in the sample, 80% to 90% were seen once.

The clonotype was recovered from a human donor in a cohort sampled during active COVID-19. This rearrangement joins TRBV18 to TRBJ2-5; maybe TRBD1 (6 bases). Sequenced: peripheral blood. The CDR3 loop reads CASSPPRPGEETQYF. CDR3 coding DNA: TGTGCCAGCTCACCACCGCGACCAGGGGAAGAGACCCAGTACTTC.